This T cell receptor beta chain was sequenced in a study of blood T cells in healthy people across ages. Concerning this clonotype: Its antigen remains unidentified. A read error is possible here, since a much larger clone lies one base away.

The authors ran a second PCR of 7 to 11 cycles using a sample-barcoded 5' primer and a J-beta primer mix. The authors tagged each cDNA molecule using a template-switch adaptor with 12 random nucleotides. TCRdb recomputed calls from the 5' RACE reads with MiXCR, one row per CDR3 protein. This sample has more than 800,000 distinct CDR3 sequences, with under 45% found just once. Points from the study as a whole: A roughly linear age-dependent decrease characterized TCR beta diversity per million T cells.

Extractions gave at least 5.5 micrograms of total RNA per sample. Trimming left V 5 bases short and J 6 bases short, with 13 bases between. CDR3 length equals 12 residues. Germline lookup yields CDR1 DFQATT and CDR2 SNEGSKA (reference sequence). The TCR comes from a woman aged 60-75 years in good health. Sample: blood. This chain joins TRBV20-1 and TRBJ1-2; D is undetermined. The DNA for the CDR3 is TGCAGTGCTTCTGACAAGAATCATGGCTACACCTTC. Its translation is CSASDKNHGYTF.